The 3 T cell receptor beta chains in this list originate from one sample, sequenced in a study of T cells in localized non-small cell lung cancer. Generated by immunoSEQ multiplex PCR, the TCRdb table keeps only in-frame clones and is missing some. There are some 1,700 clones in the sample; about a quarter occur only once, and under 25% lies in the top ten. The material sequenced was normal lung tissue next to the tumor, taken before any cancer treatment. The receptor set was obtained from a male donor aged 60 or over with stage II lung adenocarcinoma.

The sample holds a few counts of this clone. This chain links TRBV11-3 with TRBJ2-1; 12 nucleotides align to TRBD2. This CDR3 has 16 amino acids. Germline V gives CDR1 SGHNT, CDR2 YENEEA. V lost 5 bases and J lost 2; bases outside the gene matches: 4. The CDR3 spells CASSPTSGSAYNEQFF. DNA of the CDR3: TGTGCCAGCAGCCCGACTAGCGGGAGCGCCTACAATGAGCAGTTCTTC.

In this sample, this clone turned up a few times. The rearrangement uses TRBV9 and TRBJ2-6, with D tentatively TRBD2 (5 bases). V lost 5 bases and J 0 bases, leaving 9 bases between the germline ends. The V gene's germline CDR1 is SGDLS and CDR2 YYNGEE. The CDR3 loop spans 15 amino acids. CDR3 in DNA: TGTGCCAGCAGGAGGGAGAGCTCTGGGGCCAACGTCCTGACTTTC. Translation: CASRRESSGANVLTF.

This clone appeared a few times. This sequence joins TRBV19 and TRBJ2-3; 7 bases match TRBD1. V lost 9 bases and J lost 9; bases outside the gene matches: 15. The length of the CDR3 is 14 residues. Germline values: CDR1 LNHDA, CDR2 SQIVND (reference sequence). CDR3 protein: CASSRDSRSRTQYF. For the CDR3, the DNA is TGTGCCAGCTCCCGGGACAGCCGGTCCAGGACGCAGTATTTT.